This is a list of T cell receptor beta chains from one sample in a study of CD4 T cells in relation to SARS-CoV-2 and coronaviruses. Sequenced by immunoSEQ multiplex PCR; TCRdb stores in-frame clones only, minus some. The sample shows approximately 24,000 clones, 60% to 85% of them seen only once. Their antigens remain unidentified. The sequenced sample was CD4+ T cells from PBMCs, cultured in vitro. Receptors originate from a human donor in good health. Each CDR3 is given with its conserved first and last residue.

v_call	cdr3_aa
TRBV4-1	CATQGTGELFF
TRBV10-2	CASLSSTGELFF
TRBV5-4	CASSGSTSYADTQYF
TRBV3-1/TRBV3-2	CASSRTSNEQYF
TRBV5-1	CASSLGQDDRALGYGYTF
TRBV12-3/TRBV12-4	CGGGVAKNIQYF
TRBV5-6	CASSLERDYRNYGYTF
TRBV2	CASSPGTGNSPLHF
TRBV3-1/TRBV3-2	CASSHWRQGNDGNTIYF
TRBV9	CASSVTSGNYNEQFF
TRBV7-2	CASSLAMTGTGELFF
TRBV19	CASSPGTGRPYEQYF
TRBV19	CASSISGDYNSPLHF
TRBV19	CASSIISGRNEKLFF
TRBV30	CAWSKEIGTRRGGTEAFF
TRBV13	CASSLYSGAAIAEQYF